This T cell receptor (beta chain) was documented in a study of CD8+CD57+ T cells in acquired aplastic anemia. This clonotype has just a few counts. Researchers used genomic DNA as the template to profile TCR beta VDJ and CDR3. TCRdb reprocessed the reads with MiXCR, giving one entry per CDR3 protein. The table records under 200,000 distinct CDR3 sequences, under 55% of them present only once. V shed 4 bases and J 4 bases; nucleotides not matched to a gene: 5. The germline V gene encodes CDR1 KGHDR and CDR2 SFDVKD. CDR3 length: 16 residues. Patients who underwent sequencing had shown CD8+CD57+ cell expansion by flow cytometry.

The sample comprised sorted CD4+, CD8+, or CD8+CD57+ T cells (not recorded which) from PBMCs. This chain links TRBV24-1 with TRBJ2-1; TRBD2 matches at 11 bases. This TCR was recovered from a human donor with aplastic anemia. The CDR3 sequence: CATSDGTSGDYNEQFF. The CDR3 nucleotides are TGTGCCACCAGTGACGGGACTAGCGGTGATTACAATGAGCAGTTCTTC.